This T cell receptor (beta chain) was obtained from a study of T cell repertoires in aging, cancer and after chemotherapy. In the study overall: Donor ages fell into six groups from 30 or younger up to 70 or older. Over several months to years, re-sampled healthy donor repertoires clearly shared clones. Whole-study results and caveats: In cancer patients, declining TCR diversity with age involved lost richness and lost evenness. Immunological memory after chemotherapy cannot be judged from the repertoire data.

Comment on this clonotype: Antigen unknown.

Rearranged V-D-J TRB sequences were amplified with a mixed TRB-A/B primer pool. TCRdb analysed the multiplex PCR reads with MiXCR anew, one entry per CDR3 protein. The sample carries 10,000 to 12,000 distinct CDR3 sequences, about 24% recorded once. Amplification of TCR beta used genomic DNA extracted from peripheral blood. The TCR was taken from a human donor in good health. Material for sequencing was blood.

The CDR3 DNA sequence: TGCGCCAGCAGCTTGGTCAGGGGCCCAGATACGCAGTATTTT. Amino acids: CASSLVRGPDTQYF. V and J are TRBV5-1 and TRBJ2-3; D possibly corresponds to TRBD1 (6 bases). With 0 bases removed from V and 4 bases from J, the gap between germline ends came to 9 bases. CDR1 is SGHRS, CDR2 YFSETQ, per germline. This CDR3 comprises 14 residues.